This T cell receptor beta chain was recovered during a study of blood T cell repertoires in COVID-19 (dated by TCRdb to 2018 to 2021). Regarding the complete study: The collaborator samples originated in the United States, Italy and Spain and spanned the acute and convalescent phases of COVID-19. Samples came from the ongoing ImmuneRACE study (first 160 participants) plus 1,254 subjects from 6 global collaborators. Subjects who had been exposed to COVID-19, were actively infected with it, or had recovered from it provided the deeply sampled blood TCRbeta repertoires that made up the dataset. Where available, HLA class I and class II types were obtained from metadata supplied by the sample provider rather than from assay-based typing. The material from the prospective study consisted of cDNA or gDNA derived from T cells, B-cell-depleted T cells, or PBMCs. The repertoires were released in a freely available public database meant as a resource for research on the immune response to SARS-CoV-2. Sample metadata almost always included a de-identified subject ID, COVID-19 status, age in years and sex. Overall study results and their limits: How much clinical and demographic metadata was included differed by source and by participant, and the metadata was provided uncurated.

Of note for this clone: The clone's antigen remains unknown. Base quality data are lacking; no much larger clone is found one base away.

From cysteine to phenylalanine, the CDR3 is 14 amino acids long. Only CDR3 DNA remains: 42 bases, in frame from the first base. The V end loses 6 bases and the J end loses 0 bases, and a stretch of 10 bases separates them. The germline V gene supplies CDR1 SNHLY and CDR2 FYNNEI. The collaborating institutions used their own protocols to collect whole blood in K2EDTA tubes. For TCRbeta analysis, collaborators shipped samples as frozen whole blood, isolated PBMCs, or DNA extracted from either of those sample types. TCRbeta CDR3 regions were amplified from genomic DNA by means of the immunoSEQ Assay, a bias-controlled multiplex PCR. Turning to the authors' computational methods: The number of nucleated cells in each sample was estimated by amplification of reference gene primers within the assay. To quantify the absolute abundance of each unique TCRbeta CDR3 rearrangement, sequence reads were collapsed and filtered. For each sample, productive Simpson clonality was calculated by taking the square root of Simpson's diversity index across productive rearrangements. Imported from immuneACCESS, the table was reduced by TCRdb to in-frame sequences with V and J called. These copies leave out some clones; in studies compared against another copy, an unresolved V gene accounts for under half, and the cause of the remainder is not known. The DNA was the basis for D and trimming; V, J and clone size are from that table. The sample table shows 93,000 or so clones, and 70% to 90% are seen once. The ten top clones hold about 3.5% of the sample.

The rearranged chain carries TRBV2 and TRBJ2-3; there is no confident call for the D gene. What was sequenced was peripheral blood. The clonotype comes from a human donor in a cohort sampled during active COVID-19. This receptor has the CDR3 CASSRGTSTDTQYF. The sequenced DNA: TGTGCCAGCAGCAGAGGAACTAGCACAGATACGCAGTATTTT.